This T cell receptor (beta chain) emerged from a study of blood T cell repertoires in COVID-19. Study as a whole: Acute-phase and convalescent COVID-19 samples originated in the United States, Italy and Spain. In each case, the material was cDNA or gDNA derived from T cells, B-cell-depleted T cells, or PBMCs.

As originally analysed: Estimation of nucleated cell counts was performed using reference gene primer amplification. Clones were sequenced by immunoSEQ multiplex PCR, and TCRdb holds only the in-frame ones, with some missing. From that table come the V and J calls and clone size; the DNA was used to work out D and trimming. Of about 62,000 clones listed, over 75% were seen once; the top ten hold 15% to 20%. Germline-derived CDR1 and CDR2 are SGHDT and YYEEEE. The CDR3 runs to 15 residues. The V gene end was trimmed by 0 bases and the J gene end by 6 bases; junction bases not matched to a gene: 5. This clonotype was sampled from a woman in her sixties or seventies with COVID-19, enrolled during active disease. The chain uses TRBV5-6 and TRBJ2-1; TRBD1 matches 8 bases. Input material: peripheral blood. CDR3 in amino acids: CASSLGQGAFNEQFF. The CDR3 bases are TGTGCCAGCAGCTTGGGGCAGGGGGCGTTCAATGAGCAGTTCTTC.